The 32 T cell receptor beta chains below come from one sample, sequenced in a study of control samples from healthy donors and cancer patients. The data were produced by immunoSEQ multiplex PCR, yet TCRdb's version contains in-frame clones alone and is incomplete. The table includes 79,000 or so clones, approximately 88% detected once. Source material: PBMCs. Receptor source: a woman between 50 and 59 years old with colorectal cancer.

The rearrangement joins TRBV2 to TRBJ2-5; perhaps D is TRBD1 or TRBD2 (5 bases each). The ends were cut back, 11 bases at V and 1 base at J, with 11 bases in the middle. The germline gives CDR1 SNHLY, CDR2 FYNNEI. The CDR3 is 12 amino acids. CDR3 nucleotide sequence: TGTGCCGCCCGGGGCACCCAAGAGACCCAGTACTTC. Its translation: CAARGTQETQYF.

The V and J genes are TRBV19 and TRBJ1-2; D perhaps matches TRBD1 (5 bases). Germline V gene data show CDR1 as LNHDA and CDR2 as SQIVND (reference sequence). The CDR3 length is 15 residues. V was shortened by 2 bases and J by 3 bases, with 13 bases between the two germline ends. The CDR3 loop is CASSIPGEVYYGYTF. The CDR3 DNA sequence: TGTGCCAGTAGTATACCGGGGGAAGTTTACTATGGCTACACCTTC.

V is TRBV2 and J is TRBJ1-6; maybe TRBD1 (5 bases). The CDR3 extends over 13 amino acids. With 2 bases removed from V and 14 bases from J, the gap between germline ends came to 13 bases. Germline-derived CDR1 and CDR2 are SNHLY and FYNNEI. CDR3 in DNA: TGTGCCAGCAGTGAACGGTGGCGGGGGGCCCTCCACTTT. As protein: CASSERWRGALHF. The whole variable domain, remainder taken from reference TRBV2 and TRBJ1-6, is EPEVTQTPSHQVTQMGQEVILRCVPISNHLYFYWYRQILGQKVEFLVSFYNNEISEKSEIFDDQFSVERPDGSNFTLKIRSTKLEDSAMYFCASSERWRGALHFGNGTRLTVT.

Only one count was recorded for this clone. The chain has TRBV4-1 and TRBJ2-5; 7 nucleotides line up with TRBD2. Unmatched junction bases numbered 7, after V lost 1 base and J lost 2 bases. The germline gives CDR1 MGHRA, CDR2 YSYEKL. CDR3 length: 16 residues. CDR3 sequence (DNA): TGCGCCAGCAGCCAAGGACCCTCGGGGGGTCAAGAGACCCAGTACTTC. This codes for CASSQGPSGGQETQYF.

With regard to this clone: A junction end diverges from the germline sequence, so it may reflect a read error. This sequence joins TRBV18 and TRBJ1-2, with D possibly matching TRBD1 (5 bases). CDR3 length equals 11 residues. Germline V gene lookup returns CDR1 KGHSH and CDR2 LQKENI. In DNA, the CDR3 is TGTGCCAGCTCAGCAGACAGAGCGGCAAACTTC. Amino acids: CASSADRAANF. Variable domain in full (rest from reference TRBV18 and TRBJ1-2): NAGVMQNPRHLVRRRGQEARLRCSPMKGHSHVYWYRQLPEEGLKFMVYLQKENIIDESGMPKERFSAEFPKEGPSILRIQQVVRGDSAAYFCASSADRAANFGSGTRLTVV.

The CDR3 region has the DNA TGTGCCAGCAGCTTATTGGGAGAGGGGGCAGGAGAAAAACTGTTTTTT. This gives the protein CASSLLGEGAGEKLFF. The genes are TRBV7-8 and TRBJ1-4; 7 bases are a match to TRBD1. Losses at the gene ends were 2 bases for V and 8 bases for J; bases not matched to a gene: 11. The germline gives CDR1 SGHVS, CDR2 FQNEAQ. This CDR3 region has 16 residues. Drawing the rest from reference TRBV7-8 and TRBJ1-4, the complete variable domain is GAGVSQSPRYKVAKRGQDVALRCDPISGHVSLFWYQQALGQGPEFLTYFQNEAQLDKSGLPSDRFFAERPEGSVSTLKIQRTQQEDSAVYLCASSLLGEGAGEKLFFGSGTQLSVL.

This clone showed up just once. The rearrangement links TRBV4-1 to TRBJ2-5, with 9 bases fitting TRBD2. V trimming: 0 bases; J trimming: 3 bases; junction bases outside the gene matches: 14. The CDR3 is made up of 19 amino acids. Germline CDR1 reads MGHRA; CDR2 reads YSYEKL. The chain's CDR3 is CASSQDWGLASGEKETQYF. For the CDR3, the DNA is TGCGCCAGCAGCCAAGACTGGGGTTTAGCTAGCGGGGAAAAAGAGACCCAGTACTTC.

The chain has TRBV20-1 and TRBJ2-3; D gene uncertain. Trimming left V 6 bases short and J 5 bases short, with 9 bases between. This CDR3 has 11 amino acids. Per the germline V gene, CDR1 is DFQATT and CDR2 is SNEGSKA (reference sequence). CDR3 loop: CSAPLRDTQYF. The CDR3 DNA follows: TGCAGTGCACCCCTAAGAGATACGCAGTATTTT.

This chain joins TRBV7-9 and TRBJ2-7; D tentatively fits TRBD1 or TRBD2 (5 bases each). The CDR3 spans 15 residues. Deletions cut 5 bases from V and 2 bases from J, with 16 bases between. Germline CDR1 and CDR2: SEHNR and FQNEAQ (reference sequence). The CDR3 DNA reads TGTGCCAGCAGCCAGGGAGTTAGTGTGACCTACGAGCAGTACGTC. Its translation is CASSQGVSVTYEQYV.

The DNA of the CDR3 is TGTGCCTGGAGACGGTTGGCCGCAGGGAACACTGAAGCTTTCTTT. Its protein is CAWRRLAAGNTEAFF. The chain has TRBV30 and TRBJ1-1, with D uncertain. Germline CDR1 reads GTSNPN; CDR2 reads SVGIG (reference sequence). The length of the CDR3 is 15 residues. V dropped 3 bases and J dropped 1 base, with 15 bases sitting between them.

This clone has just a few counts. V and J are TRBV4-1 and TRBJ1-3, with D possibly being TRBD1 (5 bases). The CDR3 has 15 residues. V dropped 6 bases and J dropped 2 bases, with 14 bases sitting between them. Germline V gene lookup returns CDR1 MGHRA and CDR2 YSYEKL. The CDR3 region has the DNA TGCGCCAGCAGTAATCAGGGCTTCGCTGGAAACACCATATATTTT. Translation gives CASSNQGFAGNTIYF.

The V gene is TRBV2, the J gene TRBJ2-5, with a possible D match to TRBD1 (6 bases). V lost 7 bases, J lost 0 bases, and 12 bases lay in between. CDR3 size: 14 residues. CDR1 is SNHLY and CDR2 is FYNNEI in the germline V gene. The CDR3 reads CASNPGDHQETQYF. In DNA, the CDR3 is TGTGCCAGCAACCCAGGGGATCACCAAGAGACCCAGTACTTC.

This clone came up once. The rearrangement links TRBV28 to TRBJ2-2; D unresolved. The CDR3 spans 13 residues. V gave up 2 bases and J gave up 1 base, with 2 bases separating them. Per germline, CDR1 MDHEN and CDR2 SYDVKM. CDR3 amino acids: CASSLLNTGELFF. The CDR3 DNA reads TGTGCCAGCAGTTTACTGAACACCGGGGAGCTGTTTTTT.

This sequence joins TRBV5-1 and TRBJ2-5, with D unclear. The CDR3 is made up of 11 amino acids. Trimming cost V 7 bases and J 1 base, with 5 bases left between them. Germline V lookup: CDR1 SGHRS, CDR2 YFSETQ. CDR3 DNA: TGCGCCAGCTGGGCCCAAGAGACCCAGTACTTC. This encodes CASWAQETQYF.

The rearrangement joins TRBV3-1 (or the pseudogene TRBV3-2) to TRBJ2-3; D is tentatively TRBD1 or TRBD2 (5 bases each). CDR1 and CDR2 (germline): LGHDT, YNNKEL (reference sequence). CDR3 length: 16 residues. Deletions cut 4 bases from V and 1 base from J, with 15 bases between. This CDR3 reads CASSLGTVGGTDTQYF. CDR3 sequence (DNA): TGTGCCAGCAGCCTTGGGACCGTGGGAGGCACAGATACGCAGTATTTT.

The chain has TRBV5-6 and TRBJ2-3; 14 bases agree with TRBD2. Germline loops: CDR1 SGHDT, CDR2 YYEEEE. The trim removed 0 bases at V and 13 bases at J, leaving 19 bases unmatched. CDR3 size: 19 residues. CDR3 protein: CASSLGLAGGPHRYADKYF. Written as DNA, the CDR3 is TGTGCCAGCAGCTTGGGACTAGCGGGGGGGCCGCACAGATACGCGGACAAGTATTTT.

This rearrangement joins TRBV6-2 or TRBV6-3 to TRBJ2-1; 7 positions match TRBD1. J lost 2 bases, V lost 5 bases, and 3 bases had no gene match. Germline V gives CDR1 MNHEY, CDR2 SVGEGT. This CDR3 region has 14 residues. The CDR3 sequence is CASSGDRTYNEQFF. The CDR3 nucleotides read TGTGCCAGCAGTGGGGACAGAACCTACAATGAGCAGTTCTTC.

This clone has more than one count but fewer than ten. V and J are TRBV5-1 and TRBJ1-2; TRBD1 matches 7 bases. Germline values: CDR1 SGHRS, CDR2 YFSETQ. There are 14 residues in the CDR3. V was pared by 4 bases and J by 7 bases, with 10 bases of the junction left unmatched. CDR3: CASSEAGGSRGYTF. The CDR3 nucleotides read TGCGCCAGCAGCGAGGCAGGGGGATCGCGTGGCTACACCTTC.

This clone turned up a few times. This chain links TRBV18 with TRBJ1-3, with a tentative D call TRBD1 (5 bases). The CDR3 contains 16 residues. Trimming left V 1 base short and J 0 bases short, with 10 bases between. Germline CDR1 reads KGHSH; CDR2 reads LQKENI. The CDR3 coding sequence is TGTGCCAGCTCACCACAATGGGGCCTCTCTGGAAACACCATATATTTT. Protein sequence: CASSPQWGLSGNTIYF.

J is TRBJ1-1 and V is TRBV6-4; no reliable D call. Germline V gene data show CDR1 as MRHNA and CDR2 as SNTAGT. The CDR3 loop spans 13 amino acids. Trimming took 6 bases from V and 0 from J, leaving 8 bases between them. CDR3 bases: TGTGCCAGCAGCCGGATCATGAACACTGAAGCTTTCTTT. Translation gives CASSRIMNTEAFF.

This chain connects TRBV6-2 or TRBV6-3 to TRBJ1-2, with 9 bases aligning to TRBD1. V was pared by 6 bases and J by 4 bases, with 6 bases of the junction left unmatched. Germline assignment: CDR1 MNHEY and CDR2 SVGEGT. The CDR3 length is 14 residues. The CDR3 protein is CASSPTGGTYGYTF. In nucleotides, the CDR3 is TGTGCCAGCAGCCCTACAGGGGGCACCTATGGCTACACCTTC.

V is TRBV28 and J is TRBJ2-2, with 10 positions matching TRBD1. CDR3 length equals 17 residues. After removal of 2 bases from V and 1 base from J, the junction contained 4 bases not matched to a gene. Germline V CDR1 and CDR2: MDHEN, SYDVKM. In nucleotides, the CDR3 is TGTGCCAGCAGTTTAGGGACAGGGGTAGGGAACACCGGGGAGCTGTTTTTT. It codes for CASSLGTGVGNTGELFF.

The rearrangement uses TRBV2 and TRBJ2-1; TRBD2 agrees at 15 bases. The germline CDR1 and CDR2 sequences are SNHLY and FYNNEI. The junction had 7 bases not matched to a gene; V was cut back by 7 bases and J by 9 bases. The CDR3 loop spans 15 amino acids. CDR3 coding DNA: TGTGCCAGCACCGCCGGACTAGCGGGGGGGACTGAGCAGTTCTTC. This codes for CASTAGLAGGTEQFF. Based on the CDR3 plus reference TRBV2 and TRBJ2-1, the full variable domain is EPEVTQTPSHQVTQMGQEVILRCVPISNHLYFYWYRQILGQKVEFLVSFYNNEISEKSEIFDDQFSVERPDGSNFTLKIRSTKLEDSAMYFCASTAGLAGGTEQFFGPGTRLTVL.

The chain carries TRBV6-1 and TRBJ1-6, with no clear D. The germline V and J ends were trimmed by 2 bases and 7 bases, with 12 bases remaining between them. Germline V gene lookup returns CDR1 MNHNS and CDR2 SASEGT. CDR3 size: 15 residues. The chain's CDR3 is CASSEMVTVNSPLHF. The CDR3 DNA follows: TGTGCCAGCAGTGAAATGGTGACGGTCAATTCACCCCTCCACTTT.

The chain has TRBV5-1 and TRBJ1-1; 10 nucleotides agree with TRBD1. The germline V gene has CDR1 SGHRS and CDR2 YFSETQ. The CDR3 is 15 residues long. V lost 2 bases, J lost 4 bases, and 5 bases stayed unmatched. The CDR3 is CASSLVRQGATEAFF. The CDR3 DNA follows: TGCGCCAGCAGCTTAGTACGACAGGGGGCCACTGAAGCTTTCTTT.

The genes are TRBV2 and TRBJ1-1; 10 nucleotides match TRBD1. Germline loops: CDR1 SNHLY, CDR2 FYNNEI. There are 13 residues in the CDR3. Trimming removed 11 bases from V and 2 bases from J; junction bases left unmatched: 5. As DNA, the CDR3 is TGTGCCTCCGGGACAGGGGTTAACACTGAAGCTTTCTTT. Protein: CASGTGVNTEAFF.

The chain has TRBV7-8 and TRBJ1-5; TRBD1 is a possible D gene (5 bases). The V end was cut by 1 base, the J end by 6 bases, with 13 bases between. Germline V gives CDR1 SGHVS, CDR2 FQNEAQ. The CDR3 is 15 residues long. CDR3 in amino acids: CASSLEVSGTQPQHF. DNA of the CDR3: TGTGCCAGCAGCTTAGAGGTGTCAGGGACTCAGCCCCAGCATTTT.

The chain joins TRBV19 to TRBJ1-6, with a tentative D call TRBD1 (5 bases). V gave up 1 base and J gave up 7 bases, with 8 bases separating them. The CDR3 runs to 14 residues. CDR1 LNHDA and CDR2 SQIVND come from the germline V gene (reference sequence). The CDR3 loop is CASSIAGNNSPLHF. In DNA, the CDR3 is TGTGCCAGTAGTATAGCAGGGAACAATTCACCCCTCCACTTT.

This clone showed up just once. The rearrangement uses TRBV5-5 and TRBJ1-1, with D uncertain. Trimming pared 4 bases from V and 0 bases from J, leaving 10 bases between. The CDR3 consists of 14 residues. Germline CDR1 is SGHKS and CDR2 is YYEKEE (reference sequence). CDR3 DNA: TGTGCCAGCAGCCTAGGGCTTTTGAACACTGAAGCTTTCTTT. Its protein product is CASSLGLLNTEAFF. The full variable domain, rest sourced from reference TRBV5-5 and TRBJ1-1, is DAGVTQSPTHLIKTRGQQVTLRCSPISGHKSVSWYQQVLGQGPQFIFQYYEKEERGRGNFPDRFSARQFPNYSSELNVNALLLGDSALYLCASSLGLLNTEAFFGQGTRLTVV.

Written as DNA, the CDR3 is TGCGCCAGCAGCCAAGGTTCAATGGGCAATCAGCCCCAGCATTTT. Translation: CASSQGSMGNQPQHF. The chain recombines TRBV4-3 with TRBJ1-5, with D unresolved. Germline V CDR1 and CDR2: LGHNA, YSLEER. This CDR3 spans 15 amino acids. Trimming left V 1 base short and J 2 bases short, with 9 bases between.

The genes are TRBV14 and TRBJ2-5; weak D call: TRBD2 (5 bases). This CDR3 has 14 amino acids. V dropped 3 bases and J dropped 1 base, with 9 bases sitting between them. Germline V gene sequence: CDR1 SGHDN, CDR2 FVKESK. CDR3 in amino acids: CASSHGVFQETQYF. The CDR3 coding sequence is TGTGCCAGCAGCCACGGGGTATTCCAAGAGACCCAGTACTTC.

This chain uses TRBV7-3 with TRBJ1-2; possibly TRBD1 for D (5 bases). Germline V gives CDR1 SGHTA, CDR2 FQGTGA. Trimming removed 0 bases at V and 8 bases at J, with 10 bases between. The length of the CDR3 is 13 residues. The DNA of the CDR3 is TGTGCCAGCAGCTTAACAGGGGAAGAAGGCTACACCTTC. It codes for CASSLTGEEGYTF.